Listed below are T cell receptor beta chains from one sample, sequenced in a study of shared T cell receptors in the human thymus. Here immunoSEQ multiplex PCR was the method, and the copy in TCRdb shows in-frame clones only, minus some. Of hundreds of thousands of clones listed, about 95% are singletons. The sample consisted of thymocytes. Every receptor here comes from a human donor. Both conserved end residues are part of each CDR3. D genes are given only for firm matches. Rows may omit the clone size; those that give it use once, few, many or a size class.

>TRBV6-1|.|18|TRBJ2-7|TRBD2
TGTGCCAGCAGTGTCTACGAACGGACTAGCGGGAGGATCAACGAGCAGTACTTC
CASSVYERTSGRINEQYF
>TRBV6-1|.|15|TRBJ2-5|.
TGTGCCAGCAGTGGAGCAGGTGATACGCAAGAGACCCAGTACTTC
CASSGAGDTQETQYF
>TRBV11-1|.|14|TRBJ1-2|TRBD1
TGTGCCAGCAGCTATCGGACAGGGGGCGATGGCTACACCTTC
CASSYRTGGDGYTF
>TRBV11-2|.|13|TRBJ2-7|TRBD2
TGTGCCAGCAGACGTAGCGGGAGCGACGAGCAGTACTTC
CASRRSGSDEQYF
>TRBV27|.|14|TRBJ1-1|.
TGTGCCAGCAGTTGTGGGAAATTGAACACTGAAGCTTTCTTT
CASSCGKLNTEAFF
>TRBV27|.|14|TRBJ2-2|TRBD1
TGTGCCAGCAGTCGACAGGGGGCATCTGGGGAGCTGTTTTTT
CASSRQGASGELFF
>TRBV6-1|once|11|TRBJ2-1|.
TGTGCCAGCAGTGAAGGCTATGAGCAGTTCTTC
CASSEGYEQFF
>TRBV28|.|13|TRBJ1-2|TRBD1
TGTGCCAGCAGATCGGGACAGTCCTATGGCTACACCTTC
CASRSGQSYGYTF
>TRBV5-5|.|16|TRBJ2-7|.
TGTGCCAGCAGCTTGGGGATCGGACACGCTTCCTACGAGCAGTACTTC
CASSLGIGHASYEQYF
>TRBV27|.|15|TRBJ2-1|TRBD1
TGTGCCAGCAGTTTATCGCAACAGGGGGCGAATGAGCAGTTCTTC
CASSLSQQGANEQFF
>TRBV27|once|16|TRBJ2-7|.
TGTGCCAGCAGTTATACGCGGGCGGGACAGACCTACGAGCAGTACTTC
CASSYTRAGQTYEQYF
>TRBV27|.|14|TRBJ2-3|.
TGTGCCAGCAGTTCCCCCGCCTCCACAGATACGCAGTATTTT
CASSSPASTDTQYF
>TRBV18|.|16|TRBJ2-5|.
TGTGCCAGCTCACGGTTAGGGATAACGTACCAAGAGACCCAGTACTTC
CASSRLGITYQETQYF
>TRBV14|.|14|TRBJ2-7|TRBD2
TGTGCCAGCAGCCTGATAGCGGGAGTTGATGAGCAGTACTTC
CASSLIAGVDEQYF
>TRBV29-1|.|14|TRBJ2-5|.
TGCAGCGTGGAACCGGGACCCGGGGCTGAGACCCAGTACTTC
CSVEPGPGAETQYF
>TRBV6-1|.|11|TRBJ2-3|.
TGTGCCAGCAGTGACAGTGGTTGGAGGTATTTT
CASSDSGWRYF
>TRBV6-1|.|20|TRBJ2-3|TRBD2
TGTGCCAGCAGTGAGATGGAGACTAGCGGGAGTTTTAAATCGAAAGATACGCAGTATTTT
CASSEMETSGSFKSKDTQYF
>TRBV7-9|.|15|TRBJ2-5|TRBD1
TGTGCCAGCAGCTTGACAGGGGTCAGGGTGGAGACCCAGTACTTC
CASSLTGVRVETQYF
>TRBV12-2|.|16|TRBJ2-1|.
TGTGCAAGTCGCCCCCTTGGGGCGGAGGGCTACAATGAGCAGTTCTTC
CASRPLGAEGYNEQFF
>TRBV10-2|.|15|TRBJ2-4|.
TGCGCCAGCAACGGCCGCGGGATGCCTAAAAACATTCAGTACTTC
CASNGRGMPKNIQYF
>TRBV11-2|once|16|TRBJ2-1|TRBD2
TGTGCCAGCAGCCTTCGAGCGGGGGGTACCTACAATGAGCAGTTCTTC
CASSLRAGGTYNEQFF
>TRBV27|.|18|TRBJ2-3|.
TGTGCCAGCAGTTCCAAGGGGGGCGGCGGGAGTGGCACAGATACGCAGTATTTT
CASSSKGGGGSGTDTQYF
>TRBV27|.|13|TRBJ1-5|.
TGTGCCAGCAGGAGGGAATGGAATCAGCCCCAGCATTTT
CASRREWNQPQHF
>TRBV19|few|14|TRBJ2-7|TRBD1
TGTGCCAGTAGTATCCGACAGGGGTCCTACGAGCAGTACTTC
CASSIRQGSYEQYF
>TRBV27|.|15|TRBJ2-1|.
TGTGCCAGCAGAACCAGAGGACCTGAGTACAATGAGCAGTTCTTC
CASRTRGPEYNEQFF
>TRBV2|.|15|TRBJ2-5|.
TGTGCCAGCAGTGAGCGGGCGGGGCTCCAAGAGACCCAGTACTTC
CASSERAGLQETQYF
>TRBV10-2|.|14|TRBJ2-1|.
TGCGCCAGCGCTCTCTGTTTTAGCCCCAATGAGCAGTTCTTC
CASALCFSPNEQFF
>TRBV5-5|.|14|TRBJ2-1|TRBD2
TGTGCCAGTAGGCGGGGTAGCGGGAGCAATGAGCAGTTCTTC
CASRRGSGSNEQFF
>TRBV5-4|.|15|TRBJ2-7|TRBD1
TGTGCCAGCAGCTCCCCTGACAGGGGTGTCTACGAGCAGTACTTC
CASSSPDRGVYEQYF
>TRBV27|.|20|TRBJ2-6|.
TGTGCCAGCAGTATCGGGACACCTGCTGCTGCGACCTCTGGGGCCAACGTCCTGACTTTC
CASSIGTPAAATSGANVLTF
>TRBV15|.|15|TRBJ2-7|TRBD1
TGTGCCACCAGCCGGGGACAGGGGGCTTCGGGGGAGCAGTACTTC
CATSRGQGASGEQYF
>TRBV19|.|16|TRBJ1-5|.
TGTGCCAGTAGTATAGGTTCAGGGGTCGGCAATCAGCCCCAGCATTTT
CASSIGSGVGNQPQHF
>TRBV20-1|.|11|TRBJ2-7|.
TGCAGTGCTAAGGACTCCTACGAGCAGTACTTC
CSAKDSYEQYF
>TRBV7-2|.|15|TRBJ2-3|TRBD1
TGTGCCAGCAGTTCTAGACAGGGGCAGACAGATACGCAGTATTTT
CASSSRQGQTDTQYF
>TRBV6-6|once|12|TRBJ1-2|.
TGTGCCAGCAGTTCCGCAGACTATGGCTACACCTTC
CASSSADYGYTF
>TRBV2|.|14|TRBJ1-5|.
TGTGCCAGCAGTGAGTGCTATAGCAATCAGCCCCAGCATTTT
CASSECYSNQPQHF
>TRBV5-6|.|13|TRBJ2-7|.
TGTGCCAGCAGCTACAGGAGAACCTACGAGCAGTACTTC
CASSYRRTYEQYF